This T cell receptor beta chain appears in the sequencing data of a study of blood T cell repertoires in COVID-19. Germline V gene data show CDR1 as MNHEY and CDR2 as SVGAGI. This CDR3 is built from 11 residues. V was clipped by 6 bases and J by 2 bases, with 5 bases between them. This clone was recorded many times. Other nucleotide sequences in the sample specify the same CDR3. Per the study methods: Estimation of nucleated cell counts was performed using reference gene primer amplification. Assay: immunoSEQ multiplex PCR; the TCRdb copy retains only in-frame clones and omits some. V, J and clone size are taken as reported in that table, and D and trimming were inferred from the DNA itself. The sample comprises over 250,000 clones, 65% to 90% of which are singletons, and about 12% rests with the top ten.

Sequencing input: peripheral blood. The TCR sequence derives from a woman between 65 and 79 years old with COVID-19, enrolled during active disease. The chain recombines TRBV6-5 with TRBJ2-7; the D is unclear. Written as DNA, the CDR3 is TGTGCCAGCAGCCAAACCTACGAGCAGTACTTC. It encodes CASSQTYEQYF.